This T cell receptor (beta chain) was captured by sequencing in a study of CD8+ T cells in alopecia areata. Extraction and reverse transcription of RNA yielded cDNA as the sequencing template. Method: immunoSEQ multiplex PCR; TCRdb's copy keeps in-frame clones and lacks some. The sample has 120,000 to 150,000 clones; around 86% are singletons. The treatment: oral pan-JAK inhibitor, 5-10 mg twice daily. The TCR sequence derives from a human donor with alopecia areata. The starting material was CD8+ T cells sorted from blood, obtained at week 4, from a patient treated with tofacitinib.

As DNA, the CDR3 is TGTGCCAGCAGCTTAGTTCAACAGGACGAGTATGAAAAACTGTTTTTT. Translation: CASSLVQQDEYEKLFF. The gene calls are TRBV7-8 and TRBJ1-4; D might be TRBD1 (5 bases). CDR1 SGHVS and CDR2 FQNEAQ come from the germline V gene. CDR3 length: 16 amino acids. V was clipped by 1 base and J by 6 bases, with 15 bases between them.